This TCR beta chain was observed in a study of T cells in Graves' hyperthyroidism and ophthalmopathy. The CDR3 runs to 15 residues. With 4 bases clipped from V and 2 bases from J, the junction kept 5 bases outside the gene matches. Germline values: CDR1 DFQATT, CDR2 SNEGSKA (reference sequence). Exclusion of patients followed from uncontrolled infection, other autoimmune disease, pregnancy or lactation. Ten or more counts support this clonotype. Its cognate antigen is unknown. Amplified regions were TCR beta CDR3 sequences from RNA transcripts. The TCR CDR3 was amplified in a first-round RT-PCR using the HTBI primer set. TCRdb re-called the multiplex PCR reads through MiXCR, storing one row per CDR3 protein. Of hundreds of thousands of distinct CDR3 sequences listed, 16% are singletons. The study's findings and limits: Ophthalmopathy cases were set apart from stable hyperthyroidism by a 13 V-J model.

V usage is TRBV20-1 and J usage is TRBJ1-6; 7 positions agree with TRBD1. The clonotype comes from a young woman with Graves' hyperthyroidism. The specimen sequenced was blood. The chain's CDR3 is CSATGTATYNSPLHF. Written as DNA, the CDR3 is TGCAGTGCTACCGGGACAGCAACCTATAATTCACCCCTCCACTTT.